Presented here are 25 T cell receptor beta chains from one specimen sequenced in a study of blood T cell repertoires in COVID-19. Clones were read by immunoSEQ multiplex PCR, and TCRdb kept only the in-frame ones, dropping some. This sample carries roughly 54,000 clones, more than 75% of them seen once, and the ten largest clones take 25% to 30%. Sequences were obtained from peripheral blood. The source of these receptors is a human donor in a cohort sampled during active COVID-19.

Here the CDR3 reads CATSRRRGENTEAFF. The CDR3, as DNA: TGTGCCACCAGCAGACGACGGGGAGAAAACACTGAAGCTTTCTTT. The rearrangement joins TRBV15 to TRBJ1-1; no reliable D call. The CDR3 has 15 amino acids. V was cut by 2 bases and J by 2 bases, with 12 bases left in between. Germline V gene data show CDR1 as LNHNV and CDR2 as YYDKDF (reference sequence).

Note on this clone: One junction end does not reproduce the germline sequence, and a read error may be involved. CDR3 coding DNA: TGTGCCAGCAGCCCCCCGGGACAGGGGGTTAGGTCCTCCGAGCAGTACTTC. It encodes CASSPPGQGVRSSEQYF. The rearrangement links TRBV3-1 (or the pseudogene TRBV3-2) to TRBJ2-7; 11 bases match TRBD1. The CDR3 runs to 17 residues. CDR1 LGHDT and CDR2 YNNKEL come from the germline V gene (reference sequence).

This chain uses TRBV7-9 with TRBJ1-1; tentative D call: TRBD1 (6 bases). V was clipped by 4 bases and J by 0 bases, with 12 bases between them. Germline V gene lookup returns CDR1 SEHNR and CDR2 FQNEAQ (reference sequence). The length of the CDR3 is 15 residues. CDR3 nucleotide sequence: TGTGCCAGCAGCTCGCAGGGGATGATGAACACTGAAGCTTTCTTT. Translating it yields CASSSQGMMNTEAFF.

The rearrangement links TRBV7-9 to TRBJ1-1; 8 bases map to TRBD1. V was pared by 4 bases and J by 11 bases, with 9 bases of the junction left unmatched. CDR1 and CDR2 (germline): SEHNR, FQNEAQ (reference sequence). This CDR3 has 13 amino acids. CDR3 sequence reads: CASSSQGVGAAFF. CDR3 in DNA: TGTGCCAGCAGCTCACAGGGGGTCGGCGCGGCTTTCTTT.

The chain uses TRBV6-5 and TRBJ2-7; 7 positions agree with TRBD1. Unmatched junction bases numbered 1, after V lost 5 bases and J lost 3 bases. Germline V gene data show CDR1 as MNHEY and CDR2 as SVGAGI. The CDR3 totals 12 residues. CDR3 residues: CASSRDSYEQYF. The DNA for the CDR3 is TGTGCCAGCAGTCGGGACAGCTACGAGCAGTACTTC.

There are a few counts of this clone. V usage is TRBV18 and J usage is TRBJ2-1; D may be TRBD2 (7 bases). The germline V gene has CDR1 KGHSH and CDR2 LQKENI. This CDR3 region has 15 residues. Trimming removed 6 bases at V and 2 bases at J, with 14 bases between. CDR3 amino acids: CASSQGGDAYNEQFF. In DNA, the CDR3 is TGTGCCAGCTCCCAAGGGGGGGATGCCTACAATGAGCAGTTCTTC.

The V gene is TRBV5-4, the J gene TRBJ2-7, with TRBD1 as a possible D gene (5 bases). Trimming pared 0 bases from V and 5 bases from J, leaving 9 bases between. The CDR3 spans 13 residues. The V gene's germline CDR1 is SGHNT and CDR2 YYREEE (reference sequence). In DNA, the CDR3 is TGTGCCAGCAGCTTGGACCAGGGAAACGAGCAGTACTTC. Translation gives CASSLDQGNEQYF.

The rearrangement joins TRBV10-2 to TRBJ2-1, with 12 bases lining up with TRBD2. Germline CDR1 WSHSY, CDR2 SAAADI. J gave up 5 bases and V 7 bases, and 6 bases lay outside the gene matches. This CDR3 comprises 15 residues. The CDR3 is CASTLRLAGDNEQFF. DNA of the CDR3: TGCGCCAGCACCCTGAGACTAGCGGGGGACAATGAGCAGTTCTTC.

This clone occurred a few times. The rearrangement uses TRBV3-1 (or the pseudogene TRBV3-2) and TRBJ1-2; 9 bases are a match to TRBD1. Germline trimming cut 4 bases from V and 8 bases from J; bases unmatched to any gene: 8. Germline V gene data show CDR1 as LGHDT and CDR2 as YNNKEL (reference sequence). This CDR3 has 14 amino acids. CDR3 sequence (DNA): TGTGCCAGCAGCCGGACCGGGACAGGGTACGGCTACACCTTC. This encodes CASSRTGTGYGYTF.

The chain recombines TRBV15 with TRBJ1-4, with 10 bases lining up with TRBD1. CDR1 is LNHNV, CDR2 YYDKDF, per germline (reference sequence). The V gene end was trimmed by 1 base and the J gene end by 7 bases; junction bases not matched to a gene: 3. This CDR3 has 15 residues. CDR3 sequence: CATSRGQGAVEKLFF. CDR3 in DNA: TGTGCCACCAGCAGAGGACAGGGGGCGGTTGAAAAACTGTTTTTT.

This clone was counted a few times. V and J are TRBV13 and TRBJ2-6; no reliable D call. V was shortened by 4 bases and J by 0 bases, with 7 bases between the two germline ends. CDR1 and CDR2 (germline): PRHDT, FYEKMQ (reference sequence). This CDR3 spans 15 amino acids. CDR3 nucleotide sequence: TGTGCCAGCAGCTCAAAAATCTCTGGGGCCAACGTCCTGACTTTC. Protein sequence: CASSSKISGANVLTF.

J is TRBJ2-1 and V is TRBV3-1 (or the pseudogene TRBV3-2); possibly TRBD2 for D (6 bases). CDR3 size: 14 residues. Trimming removed 1 base from V and 8 bases from J, with 12 bases in between. CDR1 is LGHDT and CDR2 is YNNKEL in the germline V gene (reference sequence). The CDR3 here is CASSQVNGGDEQFF. CDR3 nucleotide sequence: TGTGCCAGCAGCCAAGTTAATGGCGGGGATGAGCAGTTCTTC.

This chain uses TRBV3-1 (or the pseudogene TRBV3-2) with TRBJ1-1, with a weak D call TRBD1 (6 bases). V was shortened by 4 bases and J by 4 bases, with 16 bases between the two germline ends. The CDR3 totals 15 residues. Germline CDR1 is LGHDT and CDR2 is YNNKEL (reference sequence). This CDR3 reads CASSPGGGGGTEAFF. In DNA, the CDR3 is TGTGCCAGCAGCCCGGGGGGGGGCGGAGGCACTGAAGCTTTCTTT.

The V gene is TRBV7-9, the J gene TRBJ1-4; 9 nucleotides agree with TRBD1. Germline trimming cut 5 bases from V and 5 bases from J; bases unmatched to any gene: 9. In germline, CDR1 is SEHNR, CDR2 FQNEAQ (reference sequence). The CDR3 is made up of 16 amino acids. CDR3 coding DNA: TGTGCCAGCAGCCCTGGTACCGGGACAGGGAATGAAAAACTGTTTTTT. It codes for CASSPGTGTGNEKLFF.

This chain joins TRBV9 and TRBJ2-3; the match to TRBD2 covers 8 bases. The V segment lost 3 bases and the J segment 1 base; nucleotides outside the gene matches: 7. Germline V gene data show CDR1 as SGDLS and CDR2 as YYNGEE. There are 16 residues in the CDR3. The CDR3 DNA reads TGTGCCAGCAGCGGGCTACGAGCGGGAGGCACAGATACGCAGTATTTT. Its translation is CASSGLRAGGTDTQYF. The full variable domain, in which reference TRBV9 and TRBJ2-3 provide the parts outside the CDR3, is DSGVTQTPKHLITATGQRVTLRCSPRSGDLSVYWYQQSLDQGLQFLIQYYNGEERAKGNILERFSAQQFPDLHSELNLSSLELGDSALYFCASSGLRAGGTDTQYFGPGTRLTVL.

This chain joins TRBV4-1 and TRBJ2-1; the match to TRBD2 covers 10 bases. The CDR3 consists of 17 residues. Germline trimming cut 0 bases from V and 9 bases from J; bases unmatched to any gene: 11. Germline CDR1 MGHRA, CDR2 YSYEKL. The CDR3 bases are TGCGCCAGCAGCCAAGACGGAGGGACTAGCGTCGAATTTGAGCAGTTCTTC. Translated: CASSQDGGTSVEFEQFF.

J is TRBJ2-5 and V is TRBV27; a possible D gene is TRBD2 (5 bases). The CDR3 loop spans 15 amino acids. The V gene lost 1 base and the J gene lost 2 bases, with 11 bases spanning the gap. Germline CDR1 is MNHEY and CDR2 is SMNVEV (reference sequence). CDR3 sequence reads: CASSLFASRQETQYF. As DNA, the CDR3 is TGTGCCAGCAGTTTATTCGCTAGCCGTCAAGAGACCCAGTACTTC.

The chain carries TRBV5-1 and TRBJ1-1; 7 bases are a match to TRBD1. V was pared by 4 bases and J by 1 base, with 4 bases of the junction left unmatched. Germline loops: CDR1 SGHRS, CDR2 YFSETQ. This CDR3 is 14 amino acids long. The CDR3 sequence: CASSPGQANTEAFF. CDR3 DNA: TGCGCCAGCAGCCCCGGACAGGCGAACACTGAAGCTTTCTTT.

CDR3 region: CASSIAVLNTEAFF. The CDR3 DNA is TGTGCCAGTAGTATAGCGGTCTTGAACACTGAAGCTTTCTTT. The chain couples TRBV19 to TRBJ1-1; no definite D call. V dropped 1 base and J dropped 0 bases, with 6 bases sitting between them. CDR3 length: 14 amino acids. CDR1 LNHDA and CDR2 SQIVND come from the germline V gene (reference sequence).

This sequence joins TRBV3-1 (or the pseudogene TRBV3-2) and TRBJ2-5; D remains unclear. Trimming pared 0 bases from V and 0 bases from J, leaving 8 bases between. The germline V gene has CDR1 LGHDT and CDR2 YNNKEL (reference sequence). This CDR3 spans 15 amino acids. CDR3 sequence reads: CASSQDAEYQETQYF. CDR3 DNA: TGTGCCAGCAGCCAAGATGCTGAGTACCAAGAGACCCAGTACTTC.

The V call is TRBV15, the J call TRBJ2-5; D possibly corresponds to TRBD2 (6 bases). The V gene lost 5 bases and the J gene lost 1 base, with 26 bases spanning the gap. The CDR3 spans 19 residues. Germline V gives CDR1 LNHNV, CDR2 YYDKDF (reference sequence). The DNA for the CDR3 is TGTGCCACCAGCGTAGGGTCGACTAGTCGGGGCCATATCCAAGAGACCCAGTACTTC. Translated: CATSVGSTSRGHIQETQYF.

This chain joins TRBV7-3 and TRBJ1-5; D unclear. The CDR3 totals 13 residues. Germline values: CDR1 SGHTA, CDR2 FQGTGA. The ends were cut back, 6 bases at V and 3 bases at J, with 9 bases in the middle. In DNA form, the CDR3 reads TGTGCCAGCAGGTTCAGGCCCAATCAGCCCCAGCATTTT. Amino acid sequence: CASRFRPNQPQHF.

The chain couples TRBV4-1 to TRBJ2-5; possible D gene TRBD2, 5 bases. In germline, CDR1 is MGHRA, CDR2 YSYEKL. The CDR3 loop spans 19 amino acids. Trimming shortened V by 0 bases and J by 2 bases, and 22 bases separated the two germline ends. In DNA form, the CDR3 reads TGCGCCAGCAGCCAAGAAGACTGGGGTAGAGGGATAACACAAGAGACCCAGTACTTC. Translating gives CASSQEDWGRGITQETQYF.

V is TRBV4-2 and J is TRBJ2-3, with 10 bases aligning to TRBD2. With 0 bases clipped from V and 1 base from J, the junction kept 4 bases outside the gene matches. This CDR3 region has 17 residues. CDR1 is LGHNA, CDR2 YNFKEQ, per germline. CDR3 loop: CASSQDLLAGGTDTQYF. CDR3 in DNA: TGTGCCAGCAGCCAAGATCTCCTAGCGGGGGGCACAGATACGCAGTATTTT.

This CDR3 is CASSWTVPNQPQHF. The CDR3 DNA sequence: TGTGCCAGCAGTTGGACAGTCCCAAATCAGCCCCAGCATTTT. The chain links TRBV6-2 or TRBV6-3 to TRBJ1-5; perhaps TRBD1 as D (6 bases). Germline V lookup: CDR1 MNHEY, CDR2 SVGEGT. The CDR3 runs 14 residues. Trimming shortened V by 4 bases and J by 4 bases, and 11 bases separated the two germline ends.